One sample yielded the 15 T cell receptor beta chains listed below, sequenced in a study of T cells in localized non-small cell lung cancer. TCRdb keeps only in-frame clones here, not all; method: immunoSEQ multiplex PCR. The data contain tens of thousands of clones, about nine tenths of them singletons. The specimen comprised peripheral blood, sampled before any cancer treatment. The receptors derive from a man between 40 and 69 years old with stage I squamous cell lung carcinoma.

The gene calls are TRBV7-6 and TRBJ2-1; 10 nucleotides match TRBD2. This CDR3 spans 17 amino acids. Trimming took 3 bases from V and 0 from J; bases not matched to a gene: 5. From germline, CDR1 is SGHVS and CDR2 FNYEAQ. The CDR3 DNA follows: TGTGCCAGCAGCTTGCGCCTAGCGGGGGCCTCCTACAATGAGCAGTTCTTC. The encoded protein is CASSLRLAGASYNEQFF.

V is TRBV4-2 and J is TRBJ2-7; D is ambiguous. This CDR3 region has 14 residues. The germline V gene encodes CDR1 LGHNA and CDR2 YNFKEQ. The V gene lost 4 bases and the J gene lost 3 bases, with 13 bases spanning the gap. CDR3 sequence reads: CASSPLSLGYEQYF. The CDR3 coding sequence is TGTGCCAGCAGCCCCCTATCGTTGGGCTACGAGCAGTACTTC.

The chain uses TRBV5-1 and TRBJ1-2, with 7 nucleotides matching TRBD1. The trim removed 4 bases at V and 5 bases at J, leaving 5 bases unmatched. This CDR3 has 13 amino acids. Per the germline V gene, CDR1 is SGHRS and CDR2 is YFSETQ. The CDR3 DNA follows: TGCGCCAGCAGCAGGGACAGCGAGTATGGCTACACCTTC. It yields the protein CASSRDSEYGYTF.

The chain combines TRBV5-4 with TRBJ1-1; 7 nucleotides line up with TRBD1. This CDR3 has 14 residues. V was clipped by 0 bases and J by 6 bases; unmatched bases: 5. Germline loops: CDR1 SGHNT, CDR2 YYREEE (reference sequence). CDR3 amino acids: CASSLEGARAEAFF. In nucleotides, the CDR3 is TGTGCCAGCAGCTTGGAGGGGGCGCGCGCTGAAGCTTTCTTT. The full variable domain, with the rest looked up from reference TRBV5-4 and TRBJ1-1, is ETGVTQSPTHLIKTRGQQVTLRCSSQSGHNTVSWYQQALGQGPQFIFQYYREEENGRGNFPPRFSGLQFPNYSSELNVNALELDDSALYLCASSLEGARAEAFFGQGTRLTVV.

The chain employs TRBV11-2 and TRBJ2-1; D is undetermined. The CDR3 consists of 11 residues. Trimming removed 2 bases from V and 8 bases from J, with 4 bases in between. Germline V gene data show CDR1 as SGHAT and CDR2 as FQNNGV. The CDR3 reads CASSLNDEQFF. CDR3 bases: TGTGCCAGCAGCTTAAATGATGAGCAGTTCTTC.

The rearrangement links TRBV12-5 to TRBJ2-5, with D maybe TRBD1 (5 bases). Trimming pared 1 base from V and 4 bases from J, leaving 13 bases between. Germline V gene sequence: CDR1 LGHNT, CDR2 FRNRAP. There are 15 residues in the CDR3. The CDR3 nucleotides read TGTGCTAGTGGTTTGGGGCAGGGCAGTATAGAGACCCAGTACTTC. Its protein is CASGLGQGSIETQYF.

The chain couples TRBV5-1 to TRBJ2-2; 7 bases are shared with TRBD1. The CDR3 contains 16 residues. CDR1 and CDR2 (germline): SGHRS, YFSETQ. V lost 5 bases to trimming and J lost 1 base; unmatched junction nucleotides: 8. The CDR3 nucleotides are TGCGCCAGCAGTCCGGGTAGGACAGGGAACACCGGGGAGCTGTTTTTT. Translating gives CASSPGRTGNTGELFF.

The J gene is TRBJ1-2, the V gene TRBV7-9, with D uncertain. CDR3 length equals 14 residues. V gave up 1 base and J gave up 2 bases, with 8 bases separating them. CDR1 and CDR2 from the germline V gene are SEHNR and FQNEAQ (reference sequence). CDR3 bases: TGTGCCAGCAGCTTAGAGGTGGAGAACTATGGCTACACCTTC. Its translation: CASSLEVENYGYTF.

This clone was observed a few times. The chain combines TRBV30 with TRBJ1-1, with no clear D. CDR1 is GTSNPN, CDR2 SVGIG, per germline (reference sequence). V was clipped by 4 bases and J by 0 bases, with 9 bases between them. The CDR3 extends over 13 amino acids. CDR3 residues: CAWTTALNTEAFF. CDR3 nucleotide sequence: TGTGCCTGGACCACAGCTTTGAACACTGAAGCTTTCTTT.

This clone appeared a few times. The chain is built from TRBV7-2 and TRBJ2-1; a weak D match, TRBD1 (6 bases). The CDR3 runs to 15 residues. Germline lookup yields CDR1 SGHTA and CDR2 FQGNSA. V was shortened by 5 bases and J by 5 bases, with 16 bases between the two germline ends. CDR3 amino acids: CASSLSRDNDNEQFF. The CDR3 region has the DNA TGTGCCAGCAGCCTCAGCCGGGACAACGACAATGAGCAGTTCTTC.

The J gene is TRBJ2-3, the V gene TRBV6-1, with no clear D. Trimming removed 6 bases from V and 2 bases from J, with 9 bases in between. The CDR3 is 13 amino acids. CDR1 MNHNS and CDR2 SASEGT come from the germline V gene. The DNA for the CDR3 is TGTGCCAGCAGCTCCCATCACACAGATACGCAGTATTTT. Protein sequence: CASSSHHTDTQYF.

V usage is TRBV5-4 and J usage is TRBJ1-6; D might be TRBD1 (5 bases). Between the trimmed V and J ends, which lost 3 bases and 7 bases, there was a span of 14 bases. The CDR3 consists of 15 residues. Germline V gene lookup returns CDR1 SGHNT and CDR2 YYREEE (reference sequence). The CDR3 is CASSSLTRGNSPLHF. Written as DNA, the CDR3 is TGTGCCAGCAGCTCCTTGACGCGGGGGAATTCACCCCTCCACTTT.

J is TRBJ2-3 and V is TRBV2, with a weak D call TRBD2 (5 bases). V gave up 7 bases and J gave up 4 bases, with 12 bases separating them. The CDR3 is made up of 13 amino acids. CDR1 is SNHLY, CDR2 FYNNEI, per germline. The CDR3 loop is CASNLVGADTQYF. The DNA of the CDR3 is TGTGCCAGCAATCTCGTCGGGGCAGATACGCAGTATTTT.

The rearrangement links TRBV28 to TRBJ1-2; no firm D call. The CDR3 runs 15 residues. Germline V gene data show CDR1 as MDHEN and CDR2 as SYDVKM. V was trimmed by 4 bases and J by 4 bases, leaving 16 bases between them. Here the CDR3 reads CASSSSSDPFYGYTF. The CDR3 DNA reads TGTGCCAGCAGTTCCTCGTCCGACCCATTCTATGGCTACACCTTC.

The chain carries TRBV6-5 and TRBJ1-1, with a possible D match to TRBD1 (6 bases). V was trimmed by 6 bases and J by 6 bases, leaving 17 bases between them. The germline gives CDR1 MNHEY, CDR2 SVGAGI. This CDR3 has 14 residues. The CDR3 sequence is CASRPPPWTAEAFF. CDR3 coding DNA: TGTGCCAGCAGACCACCCCCTTGGACAGCTGAAGCTTTCTTT.